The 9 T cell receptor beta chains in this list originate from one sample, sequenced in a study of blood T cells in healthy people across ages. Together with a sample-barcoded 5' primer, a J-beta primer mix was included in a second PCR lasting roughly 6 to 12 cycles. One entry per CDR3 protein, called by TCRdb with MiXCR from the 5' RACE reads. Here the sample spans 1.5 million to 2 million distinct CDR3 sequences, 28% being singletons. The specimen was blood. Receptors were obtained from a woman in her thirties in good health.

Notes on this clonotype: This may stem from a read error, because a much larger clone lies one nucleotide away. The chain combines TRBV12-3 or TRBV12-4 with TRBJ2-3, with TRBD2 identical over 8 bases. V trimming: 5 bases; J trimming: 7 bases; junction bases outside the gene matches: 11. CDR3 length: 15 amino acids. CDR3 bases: TGTGCCAGCAGTCCGCGAAAGCGGGGGTGGAATACGCAGTATTTT. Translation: CASSPRKRGWNTQYF.

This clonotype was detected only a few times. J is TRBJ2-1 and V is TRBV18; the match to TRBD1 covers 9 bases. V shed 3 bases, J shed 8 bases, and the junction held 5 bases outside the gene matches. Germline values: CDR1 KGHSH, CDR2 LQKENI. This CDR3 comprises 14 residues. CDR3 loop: CASSPGTGRYEQFF. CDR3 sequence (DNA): TGTGCCAGCTCACCCGGGACAGGGAGGTATGAGCAGTTCTTC.

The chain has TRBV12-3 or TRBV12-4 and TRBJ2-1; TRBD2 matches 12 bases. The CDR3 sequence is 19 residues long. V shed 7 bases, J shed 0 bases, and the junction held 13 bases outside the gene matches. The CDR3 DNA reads TGTGCCAGCATGCTCCGAGGGCTAGCGGGAGGGAACTCCTACAATGAGCAGTTCTTC. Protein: CASMLRGLAGGNSYNEQFF.

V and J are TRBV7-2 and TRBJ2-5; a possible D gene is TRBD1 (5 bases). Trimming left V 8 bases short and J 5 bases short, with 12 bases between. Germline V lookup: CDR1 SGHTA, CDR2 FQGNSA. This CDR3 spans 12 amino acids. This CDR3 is CASSWGVETQYF. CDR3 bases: TGTGCCAGCTCTTGGGGCGTGGAGACCCAGTACTTC.

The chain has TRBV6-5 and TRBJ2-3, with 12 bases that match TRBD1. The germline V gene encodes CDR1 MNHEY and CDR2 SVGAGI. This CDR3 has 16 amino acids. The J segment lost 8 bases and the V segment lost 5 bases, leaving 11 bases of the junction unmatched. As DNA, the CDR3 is TGTGCCAGCAGTACCGGGACAGGGGGCGCGAGGGGTACGCAGTATTTT. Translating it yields CASSTGTGGARGTQYF.

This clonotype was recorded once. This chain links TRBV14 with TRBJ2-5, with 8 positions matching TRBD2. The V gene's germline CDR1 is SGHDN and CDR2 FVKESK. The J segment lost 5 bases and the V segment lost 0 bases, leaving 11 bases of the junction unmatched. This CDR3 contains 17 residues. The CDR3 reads CASSQDTLVAGRETQYF. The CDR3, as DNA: TGTGCCAGCAGCCAAGATACACTTGTAGCGGGGAGGGAGACCCAGTACTTC.

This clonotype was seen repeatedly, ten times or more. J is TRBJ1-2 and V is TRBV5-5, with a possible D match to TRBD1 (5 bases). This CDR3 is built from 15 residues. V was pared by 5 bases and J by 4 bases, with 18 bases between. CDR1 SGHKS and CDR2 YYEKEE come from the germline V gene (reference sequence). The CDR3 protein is CASSEGPSIGYGYTF. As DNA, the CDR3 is TGTGCCAGCAGTGAGGGGCCGTCGATTGGCTATGGCTACACCTTC.

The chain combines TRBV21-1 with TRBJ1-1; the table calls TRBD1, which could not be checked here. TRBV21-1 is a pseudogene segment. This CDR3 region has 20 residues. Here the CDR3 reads CASSKDTFMVGDRGPTEAFF. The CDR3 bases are TGTGCCAGCAGCAAAGACACTTTTATGGTAGGGGACAGGGGTCCCACTGAAGCTTTCTTT.

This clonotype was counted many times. CDR3 sequence: CASSSQLGVPYEQYF. The CDR3 DNA sequence: TGTGCCAGCAGCTCCCAGTTGGGGGTCCCCTACGAGCAGTACTTC. This chain connects TRBV7-2 to TRBJ2-7; D could derive from TRBD1 or TRBD2 (5 bases each). Per the germline V gene, CDR1 is SGHTA and CDR2 is FQGNSA. The CDR3 is 15 amino acids. V was shortened by 4 bases and J by 2 bases, with 15 bases between the two germline ends.